This passage covers 23 T cell receptor beta chains from one sample sequenced in a study of T cell responses to AZD1222 COVID-19 vaccine. The protocol was immunoSEQ multiplex PCR, while the TCRdb copy is restricted to in-frame clones and leaves out a portion. The sample includes over 150,000 clones, just over 90% of them seen just once. Sequences were derived from peripheral blood, sampled on day 0 of AZD1222 vaccination. The receptor set was obtained from an adult in good health.

About this clone itself: A read error may account for a junction end that differs from germline. The CDR3: CATSKTRQGTTEKLFF. In nucleotides, the CDR3 is TGTGCCACCAGCAAGACTAGGCAGGGTACTACTGAAAAACTGTTTTTT. The V gene is TRBV15, the J gene TRBJ1-4; a possible D gene is TRBD1 (5 bases). This CDR3 is built from 16 residues. Germline V CDR1 and CDR2: LNHNV, YYDKDF (reference sequence).

The chain recombines TRBV18 with TRBJ2-1, with TRBD2 identical over 13 bases. Germline V gene lookup returns CDR1 KGHSH and CDR2 LQKENI. J lost 5 bases, V lost 0 bases, and 4 bases had no gene match. The CDR3 sequence is 17 residues long. CDR3 residues: CASSPPLGLAGDNEQFF. CDR3 nucleotide sequence: TGTGCCAGCTCACCACCTCTTGGACTAGCGGGGGACAATGAGCAGTTCTTC.

This chain links TRBV7-2 with TRBJ1-1, with 7 bases that match TRBD1. The CDR3 covers 17 residues. The J segment lost 1 base and the V segment lost 5 bases, leaving 13 bases of the junction unmatched. Germline CDR1 and CDR2: SGHTA and FQGNSA. The CDR3 loop is CASSDPLSTGPNTEAFF. The CDR3 DNA reads TGTGCCAGCAGCGACCCGTTGTCGACAGGGCCGAACACTGAAGCTTTCTTT.

This clone was observed a few times. The gene calls are TRBV9 and TRBJ2-3; 8 bases map to TRBD2. V gave up 0 bases and J gave up 7 bases; unmatched junction bases: 4. The germline V gene encodes CDR1 SGDLS and CDR2 YYNGEE. The CDR3 runs to 14 residues. Here the CDR3 reads CASSVAGGPNTQYF. The CDR3 nucleotides are TGTGCCAGCAGCGTAGCGGGGGGGCCAAATACGCAGTATTTT.

This clone was seen only once. One end of the junction is discordant with germline, which a read error may explain. The V gene is TRBV29-1, the J gene TRBJ1-1; D remains ambiguous. The CDR3 sequence is 12 residues long. The germline V gene encodes CDR1 SQVTM and CDR2 ANQGSEA. The CDR3 DNA reads TGCAGCGTTGAAGATCTAAGGCCTGAGGCTTTCTTT. Protein product: CSVEDLRPEAFF.

This sequence joins TRBV4-2 and TRBJ1-3; D not certain. Per the germline V gene, CDR1 is LGHNA and CDR2 is YNFKEQ. The V and J ends lost 0 bases and 6 bases respectively, with 15 bases between them. The CDR3 extends over 16 amino acids. The CDR3 coding sequence is TGTGCCAGCAGCCAAGATATGGGATTGCCCCTAAACACCATATATTTT. It specifies CASSQDMGLPLNTIYF.

The gene calls are TRBV14 and TRBJ1-1; TRBD1 aligns across 8 bases. The CDR3 consists of 14 residues. Germline lookup yields CDR1 SGHDN and CDR2 FVKESK. V was clipped by 4 bases and J by 1 base; unmatched bases: 2. In DNA form, the CDR3 reads TGTGCCAGCAGCCCGGACAGGGAGAACACTGAAGCTTTCTTT. Its translation: CASSPDRENTEAFF. Full variable domain (rest looked up from reference TRBV14 and TRBJ1-1): EAGVTQFPSHSVIEKGQTVTLRCDPISGHDNLYWYRRVMGKEIKFLLHFVKESKQDESGMPNNRFLAERTGGTYSTLKVQPAELEDSGVYFCASSPDRENTEAFFGQGTRLTVV.

This clone appeared a few times. The V call is TRBV15, the J call TRBJ1-2; TRBD1 might be the D (6 bases). Between the trimmed V and J ends, which lost 5 bases and 2 bases, there was a span of 9 bases. The CDR3 loop spans 13 amino acids. Germline CDR1 and CDR2: LNHNV and YYDKDF (reference sequence). The CDR3, as DNA: TGTGCCACCAGCTCTGACAGGAACTATGGCTACACCTTC. It yields the protein CATSSDRNYGYTF.

J is TRBJ1-1 and V is TRBV2; no reliable D call. The CDR3 is 13 amino acids. The germline CDR1 and CDR2 sequences are SNHLY and FYNNEI. V lost 6 bases and J 1 base, leaving 9 bases between the germline ends. CDR3 sequence: CASSREGNTEAFF. The CDR3 bases are TGTGCCAGCAGCCGGGAGGGGAACACTGAAGCTTTCTTT.

This chain connects TRBV10-3 to TRBJ2-7, with D unresolved. With 4 bases removed from V and 3 bases from J, the gap between germline ends came to 13 bases. There are 14 residues in the CDR3. Per the germline V gene, CDR1 is ENHRY and CDR2 is SYGVKD. Here the CDR3 reads CAISAGPTLYEQYF. CDR3 DNA sequence: TGTGCCATCAGTGCGGGCCCAACCCTCTACGAGCAGTACTTC.

This clone appeared many times. This chain uses TRBV4-1 with TRBJ2-7, with 7 bases identical to TRBD1. Germline CDR1 reads MGHRA; CDR2 reads YSYEKL. The CDR3 length is 17 residues. Trimming removed 0 bases from V and 1 base from J; junction bases left unmatched: 9. The CDR3 DNA is TGCGCCAGCAGCCAAGATCTTGCCGGGACAGCTTCCTACGAGCAGTACTTC. Protein product: CASSQDLAGTASYEQYF.

This chain connects TRBV7-2 to TRBJ2-5, with 14 bases aligning to TRBD2. V gave up 4 bases and J gave up 4 bases; unmatched junction bases: 8. The V gene's germline CDR1 is SGHTA and CDR2 FQGNSA. This CDR3 is built from 17 residues. CDR3 region: CASSSQTSGGARETQYF. DNA for the CDR3: TGTGCCAGCAGCTCCCAGACTAGCGGGGGGGCCAGAGAGACCCAGTACTTC.

The chain combines TRBV7-8 with TRBJ1-5; D ambiguous. CDR1 and CDR2 (germline): SGHVS, FQNEAQ. V shed 4 bases and J shed 0 bases, with 16 bases lying between them. The CDR3 is made up of 17 amino acids. The CDR3 loop reads CASSSRPDWYSNQPQHF. CDR3 nucleotides: TGTGCCAGCAGCTCTCGCCCCGATTGGTATAGCAATCAGCCCCAGCATTTT. Variable domain in full (rest from reference TRBV7-8 and TRBJ1-5): GAGVSQSPRYKVAKRGQDVALRCDPISGHVSLFWYQQALGQGPEFLTYFQNEAQLDKSGLPSDRFFAERPEGSVSTLKIQRTQQEDSAVYLCASSSRPDWYSNQPQHFGDGTRLSIL.

The chain combines TRBV6-5 with TRBJ2-7, with D possibly being TRBD2 (7 bases). V lost 11 bases and J lost 7, with 15 bases in between. This CDR3 has 11 amino acids. Germline V gene lookup returns CDR1 MNHEY and CDR2 SVGAGI. The CDR3: CAATGGREQYF. DNA for the CDR3: TGTGCCGCAACGGGGGGCCGGGAGCAGTACTTC.

The chain links TRBV7-2 to TRBJ1-4; TRBD1 agrees at 8 bases. The CDR3 has 15 amino acids. The V and J ends lost 2 bases and 5 bases, in that order; junction bases with no gene match: 4. Germline V gives CDR1 SGHTA, CDR2 FQGNSA. For the CDR3, the DNA is TGTGCCAGCAGCTTATCACAGGGGGGGAATGAAAAACTGTTTTTT. This codes for CASSLSQGGNEKLFF. Combining the CDR3 with reference TRBV7-2 and TRBJ1-4 gives the whole variable domain GAGVSQSPSNKVTEKGKDVELRCDPISGHTALYWYRQSLGQGLEFLIYFQGNSAPDKSGLPSDRFSAERTGGSVSTLTIQRTQQEDSAVYLCASSLSQGGNEKLFFGSGTQLSVL.

The V call is TRBV6-2 or TRBV6-3, the J call TRBJ1-5; 9 nucleotides line up with TRBD1. V lost 6 bases, J lost 2 bases, and 11 bases stayed unmatched. CDR1 MNHEY and CDR2 SVGEGT come from the germline V gene. CDR3 length: 17 residues. CDR3 bases: TGTGCCAGCAGCCGGGACAGGGCCCCTGCGGGCAATCAGCCCCAGCATTTT. Protein sequence: CASSRDRAPAGNQPQHF.

V gene TRBV12-3 or TRBV12-4 combines with J gene TRBJ1-5; D may be TRBD1 (5 bases). The V end lost 5 bases, the J end lost 7 bases, and 12 bases lay between the germline ends. This CDR3 has 13 amino acids. This chain's CDR3 is CASSPWGEQPQHF. The CDR3, as DNA: TGTGCCAGCAGTCCCTGGGGGGAGCAGCCCCAGCATTTT.

The chain employs TRBV5-1 and TRBJ2-2; D is ambiguous. The germline V gene has CDR1 SGHRS and CDR2 YFSETQ. The CDR3 runs to 13 residues. V was pared by 0 bases and J by 3 bases, with 3 bases between. The CDR3 nucleotides read TGCGCCAGCAGCTTGGCTCACACCGGGGAGCTGTTTTTT. It translates to CASSLAHTGELFF.

The chain employs TRBV6-4 and TRBJ2-3; 10 nucleotides line up with TRBD2. With V trimmed by 6 bases and J by 4 bases, 16 bases remained unmatched. Looked up from germline, CDR1 is MRHNA and CDR2 is SNTAGT. This CDR3 is 18 amino acids long. Here the CDR3 reads CASSATPGGTSGADTQYF. DNA for the CDR3: TGTGCCAGCAGCGCCACTCCCGGTGGAACTAGCGGGGCAGATACGCAGTATTTT.

Only a few counts were recorded for this clone. This chain connects TRBV5-5 to TRBJ1-1; D is ambiguous. Trimming cost V 6 bases and J 7 bases, with 19 bases left between them. Germline assignment: CDR1 SGHKS and CDR2 YYEKEE (reference sequence). The CDR3 extends over 14 amino acids. The CDR3 sequence is CASNWASPSGEAFF. CDR3 nucleotides: TGTGCCAGCAATTGGGCAAGCCCATCGGGTGAAGCTTTCTTT.

The chain carries TRBV6-5 and TRBJ2-1; no clear D gene. Per germline, CDR1 MNHEY and CDR2 SVGAGI. The V end was cut by 8 bases, the J end by 5 bases, with 13 bases between. CDR3 length: 13 amino acids. Written as DNA, the CDR3 is TGTGCCAGCCTCCAAGGCATAAACAATGAGCAGTTCTTC. Encoded protein: CASLQGINNEQFF.

The chain has TRBV30 and TRBJ2-7; TRBD1 might be the D (5 bases). Looked up from germline, CDR1 is GTSNPN and CDR2 is SVGIG (reference sequence). Trimming stripped 3 bases from V and 1 base from J, with 19 bases between. The length of the CDR3 is 16 residues. The CDR3 spells CAWRGHSGLVSYEQYF. The CDR3, as DNA: TGTGCCTGGAGGGGGCACTCCGGGCTTGTATCCTACGAGCAGTACTTC.

The chain is built from TRBV5-1 and TRBJ1-2; D is perhaps TRBD1 (5 bases). The germline CDR1 and CDR2 sequences are SGHRS and YFSETQ. The CDR3 spans 15 residues. V was pared by 5 bases and J by 3 bases, with 17 bases between. CDR3 sequence: CASRGQAGLDYGYTF. The CDR3 coding sequence is TGCGCCAGCAGGGGTCAAGCGGGGCTGGACTATGGCTACACCTTC.